The 26 T cell receptor beta chains below all came from one sample that was sequenced in a study of shared clonotypes between healthy human individuals. The table came from immunoSEQ multiplex PCR; TCRdb's copy has only in-frame clones and leaves some out. The data show about 680,000 clones, with under 80% seen just once and roughly 1.7% held by the top ten. The sample comprised memory CD4+ T cells sorted from blood. Documented subset: CD45RA-negative fraction. The origin of the receptors is a woman aged 25-40 years in good health.

This chain uses TRBV30 with TRBJ2-1, with D unresolved. This CDR3 has 14 amino acids. The germline V gene has CDR1 GTSNPN and CDR2 SVGIG (reference sequence). The V end was cut by 2 bases, the J end by 2 bases, with 10 bases between. CDR3 residues: CAWSSGVAYNEQFF. CDR3 DNA: TGTGCCTGGAGTTCAGGAGTTGCCTACAATGAGCAGTTCTTC.

The chain carries TRBV5-1 and TRBJ2-4; no reliable D call. Between the trimmed V and J ends, which lost 0 bases and 3 bases, there was a span of 7 bases. Germline V gene sequence: CDR1 SGHRS, CDR2 YFSETQ. This CDR3 comprises 14 residues. The CDR3 spells CASSLGSDKNIQYF. In DNA form, the CDR3 reads TGCGCCAGCAGCTTGGGAAGTGACAAAAACATTCAGTACTTC.

The genes are TRBV6-6 and TRBJ1-2; D gene unclear. The germline V gene encodes CDR1 MNHNY and CDR2 SVGAGI (reference sequence). The CDR3 extends over 13 amino acids. V lost 5 bases and J lost 3, with 10 bases in between. The DNA for the CDR3 is TGTGCCAGCAGTCGGACTGCCCACTATGGCTACACCTTC. Translation: CASSRTAHYGYTF.

This chain uses TRBV7-2 with TRBJ2-5; no reliable D call. Trimming took off 4 bases at V and 3 bases at J, with 12 bases between the two ends. Per germline, CDR1 SGHTA and CDR2 FQGNSA. This CDR3 spans 14 amino acids. CDR3 DNA sequence: TGTGCCAGCAGCTCCCCCGGCAGGAAAGAGACCCAGTACTTC. Its translation: CASSSPGRKETQYF.

This clone was seen a few times. The V gene is TRBV11-2, the J gene TRBJ1-1, with TRBD1 as a possible D gene (6 bases). Germline lookup yields CDR1 SGHAT and CDR2 FQNNGV. The CDR3 runs to 15 residues. The V end was cut by 7 bases, the J end by 1 base, with 16 bases between. CDR3 in DNA: TGTGCCAGCAACCCGGGACACACACCGAACACTGAAGCTTTCTTT. Its translation is CASNPGHTPNTEAFF.

In the case of this clone: A much larger clone lies one base from this, so it may be a read error. Other DNA sequences in the sample encode the same CDR3. The chain links TRBV6-5 to TRBJ1-1, with D unresolved. This CDR3 is 11 amino acids long. The ends were cut back, 7 bases at V and 1 base at J, with 4 bases in the middle. The germline CDR1 and CDR2 sequences are MNHEY and SVGAGI. The DNA for the CDR3 is TGTGCCAGCATCCGGAACACTGAAGCTTTCTTT. Protein: CASIRNTEAFF.

The CDR3 nucleotides are TGTGCCAGTAGTATACAGGAGTTCCAGCCCCAGCATTTT. This gives the protein CASSIQEFQPQHF. The chain carries TRBV19 and TRBJ1-5; D is unclear. V gave up 2 bases and J gave up 7 bases, with 9 bases separating them. Germline V lookup: CDR1 LNHDA, CDR2 SQIVND (reference sequence). The CDR3 contains 13 residues.

This clone was seen once. The rearrangement links TRBV10-3 to TRBJ2-7, with TRBD2 matching 10 bases. V gave up 4 bases and J gave up 3 bases; unmatched junction bases: 3. CDR1 and CDR2 from the germline V gene are ENHRY and SYGVKD. This CDR3 spans 14 amino acids. The CDR3 DNA follows: TGTGCCATCAGTGGGACTAGCGGACGCTACGAGCAGTACTTC. Translation gives CAISGTSGRYEQYF.

CDR3 nucleotide sequence: TGTGCCAGCAGCCACACTACAGGGTACTATGGCTACACCTTC. This codes for CASSHTTGYYGYTF. This chain connects TRBV28 to TRBJ1-2, with a weak D call TRBD1 (6 bases). Germline V gives CDR1 MDHEN, CDR2 SYDVKM. CDR3 length equals 14 residues. V dropped 6 bases and J dropped 3 bases, with 14 bases sitting between them.

This chain links TRBV29-1 with TRBJ2-3, with D maybe TRBD1 (5 bases). Germline lookup yields CDR1 SQVTM and CDR2 ANQGSEA. Trimming cost V 2 bases and J 1 base, with 10 bases left between them. CDR3 length: 14 residues. The CDR3 protein is CSVEPRAGTDTQYF. In DNA form, the CDR3 reads TGCAGCGTTGAACCCAGGGCTGGCACAGATACGCAGTATTTT.

About this clone: The sample holds other DNA sequences that translate to the same CDR3. The chain employs TRBV11-2 and TRBJ1-1, with D uncertain. The germline V and J ends were trimmed by 0 bases and 10 bases, with 15 bases remaining between them. The CDR3 spans 14 residues. Germline CDR1 is SGHAT and CDR2 is FQNNGV. CDR3 loop: CASSLERQPPRAFF. The CDR3 bases are TGTGCCAGCAGCTTAGAACGGCAGCCCCCGCGAGCTTTCTTT.

The chain recombines TRBV5-4 with TRBJ2-3; TRBD1 aligns across 9 bases. This CDR3 has 15 residues. Per the germline V gene, CDR1 is SGHNT and CDR2 is YYREEE (reference sequence). Trimming at V came to 3 bases and at J to 5 bases, leaving 7 bases not matched to a gene. The CDR3 DNA reads TGTGCCAGCAGCTCTGGGGACAGGGCGATAGATACGCAGTATTTT. It specifies CASSSGDRAIDTQYF.

This rearrangement joins TRBV4-1 to TRBJ2-4; D gene unclear. There are 16 residues in the CDR3. The ends were cut back, 0 bases at V and 2 bases at J, with 11 bases in the middle. Germline V gene lookup returns CDR1 MGHRA and CDR2 YSYEKL. The CDR3 reads CASSQDRTLPKNIQYF. The CDR3 nucleotides are TGCGCCAGCAGCCAAGACCGGACCCTTCCCAAAAACATTCAGTACTTC.

This clone occurred many times. V usage is TRBV2 and J usage is TRBJ2-7; 8 bases fit TRBD2. J gave up 9 bases and V 7 bases, and 14 bases lay outside the gene matches. This CDR3 is built from 14 residues. Germline CDR1 and CDR2: SNHLY and FYNNEI. DNA for the CDR3: TGTGCCAGCAACTTGGCGGGAGGCGGGTCAACGCAGTACTTC. Amino acid sequence: CASNLAGGGSTQYF.

This clone was recorded many times. The rearrangement joins TRBV28 to TRBJ2-3; tentatively, D is TRBD1 or TRBD2 (5 bases each). The germline gives CDR1 MDHEN, CDR2 SYDVKM. Trimming pared 6 bases from V and 2 bases from J, leaving 12 bases between. The CDR3 has 14 amino acids. For the CDR3, the DNA is TGTGCCAGCAGCCCCGGGACGAACACAGATACGCAGTATTTT. Amino acid sequence: CASSPGTNTDTQYF.

This clone was seen a few times. The sample contains more than one DNA sequence encoding this CDR3. The CDR3 spells CASSLNSNYGYTF. Here the CDR3 DNA reads TGTGCCAGCAGCTTAAACAGTAACTATGGCTACACCTTC. The chain is built from TRBV11-1 and TRBJ1-2; D unresolved. The CDR3 runs 13 residues. Trimming cost V 2 bases and J 1 base, with 5 bases left between them. Germline CDR1 is SGHAT and CDR2 is FQDESV (reference sequence).

This clone was counted once. The rearrangement joins TRBV28 to TRBJ1-2, with D hard to call. V lost 7 bases and J 4 bases, leaving 13 bases between the germline ends. The CDR3 is made up of 13 amino acids. Germline CDR1 reads MDHEN; CDR2 reads SYDVKM. This CDR3 is CASTDPHSYGYTF. CDR3 DNA sequence: TGTGCCAGCACCGATCCCCACAGCTATGGCTACACCTTC.

This chain uses TRBV2 with TRBJ2-1, with 9 bases matching TRBD2. The V segment lost 2 bases and the J segment 6 bases; nucleotides outside the gene matches: 5. The CDR3 spans 15 residues. In germline, CDR1 is SNHLY, CDR2 FYNNEI. CDR3 sequence: CASSESGLALNEQFF. The DNA of the CDR3 is TGTGCCAGCAGTGAATCCGGACTAGCGCTCAATGAGCAGTTCTTC.

The CDR3 loop reads CASSATGDYGYTF. In nucleotides, the CDR3 is TGTGCCAGCAGTGCGACAGGGGACTATGGCTACACCTTC. This chain uses TRBV6-5 with TRBJ1-2, with 8 bases aligning to TRBD1. V gave up 5 bases and J gave up 3 bases; unmatched junction bases: 2. CDR3 size: 13 residues. Germline CDR1 is MNHEY and CDR2 is SVGAGI.

This chain connects TRBV6-1 to TRBJ2-7, with D perhaps assigned TRBD1 or TRBD2 (5 bases each). This CDR3 is 14 amino acids long. With 7 bases removed from V and 5 bases from J, the gap between germline ends came to 18 bases. Germline CDR1 MNHNS, CDR2 SASEGT. CDR3 in DNA: TGTGCCAGCAACGACAGAGGGTTTCGGAACGAGCAGTACTTC. It translates to CASNDRGFRNEQYF.

The chain joins TRBV7-2 to TRBJ2-7; maybe TRBD2 (5 bases). The CDR3 is 14 amino acids. V was trimmed by 0 bases and J by 6 bases, leaving 12 bases between them. Germline V lookup: CDR1 SGHTA, CDR2 FQGNSA. The CDR3, as DNA: TGTGCCAGCAGCTTAGCGGGAGTTCGGGGCGAGCAGTACTTC. Protein product: CASSLAGVRGEQYF.

CDR3 in DNA: TGCGCCAGCCACTGGGGACAGGGGGACACTGAAGCTTTCTTT. This sequence encodes CASHWGQGDTEAFF. The V and J genes are TRBV23-1 and TRBJ1-1, with 11 bases that match TRBD1. TRBV23-1 is sorted into the ORF group, with uncertain function. V trimming: 8 bases; J trimming: 3 bases; junction bases outside the gene matches: 5. CDR3 length: 14 residues.

The chain couples TRBV6-5 to TRBJ2-1, with D perhaps TRBD2 (6 bases). V lost 6 bases, J lost 4 bases, and 13 bases lay in between. This CDR3 has 14 residues. The germline CDR1 and CDR2 sequences are MNHEY and SVGAGI. CDR3: CASRKRDSYNEQFF. CDR3 nucleotides: TGTGCCAGCAGGAAACGGGACTCTTACAATGAGCAGTTCTTC.

The rearrangement links TRBV29-1 to TRBJ2-1; possibly TRBD2 for D (5 bases). Germline V gene sequence: CDR1 SQVTM, CDR2 ANQGSEA. The CDR3 contains 13 residues. V gave up 5 bases and J gave up 6 bases, with 14 bases separating them. CDR3 amino acids: CSVKHRAGNEQFF. The CDR3 nucleotides read TGCAGCGTTAAACATCGGGCGGGCAATGAGCAGTTCTTC.

V usage is TRBV5-1 and J usage is TRBJ1-4, with unresolved D. Germline CDR1 SGHRS, CDR2 YFSETQ. The CDR3 contains 15 residues. V was cut by 0 bases and J by 5 bases, with 11 bases left in between. The CDR3 DNA follows: TGCGCCAGCAGCTTGGCCGCCCCACGAAATGAAAAACTGTTTTTT. Amino acid sequence: CASSLAAPRNEKLFF.

V usage is TRBV28 and J usage is TRBJ2-5, with D perhaps matching TRBD1 (6 bases). The DNA end is more similar to TRBJ2-7, so the J call may be wrong. The CDR3 spans 13 residues. The germline V gene has CDR1 MDHEN and CDR2 SYDVKM. CDR3 region: CASSTPQGYEQYF. DNA for the CDR3: TGTGCCAGCAGTACCCCCCAGGGGTACGAGCAGTACTTC.